Listed here are 31 T cell receptor beta chains from one sample, sequenced in a study of tumor and adjacent non-tumor tissue in lung cancer. The library came from three nested PCR rounds adapted from ARM-PCR protocols. MiXCR was run by TCRdb on the multiplex PCR reads, yielding one entry per CDR3 protein. The sample has 77,000 or so distinct CDR3 sequences; 60% to 80% are singletons. The template was RNA from unsorted bulk tissue. Material: lung tumor tissue. The origin of the receptors is a woman in her forties or fifties with non-small cell lung cancer.

The V gene is TRBV29-1, the J gene TRBJ2-6; TRBD1 might be the D (5 bases). Germline loops: CDR1 SQVTM, CDR2 ANQGSEA. The CDR3 has 17 amino acids. This CDR3 is CRIEDLRRASGANVLTF. DNA of the CDR3: TGCAGAATTGAAGATCTGCGCAGGGCCTCTGGGGCCAACGTCCTGACTTTC.

Remarks on this clonotype: Being one base from a much bigger clone, this may be a read error. The chain uses TRBV5-1 and TRBJ2-1, with D hard to call. CDR1 and CDR2 from the germline V gene are SGHRS and YFSETQ. Between the trimmed V and J ends, which lost 4 bases and 0 bases, there was a span of 14 bases. The CDR3 consists of 16 residues. In DNA form, the CDR3 reads TGCGCCAGCAGCAAGCAGGCCGTTAGCTCCTACAATGAGCAGTTCTTC. Translating gives CASSKQAVSSYNEQFF.

Points on this clonotype: A read error may account for a junction end that differs from germline. The chain is built from TRBV11-2 and TRBJ2-1, with D uncertain. The CDR3 extends over 14 amino acids. Germline loops: CDR1 SGHAT, CDR2 FQNNGV. This CDR3 reads CASSFGSVGNEQFF. The CDR3 DNA sequence: TGTGCCAGCAGCTTTGGCAGTGTCGGCAATGAACAGTTCTTC.

The table lists this clonotype with many counts. The rearrangement links TRBV28 to TRBJ2-1, with D possibly being TRBD1 (6 bases). Trimming shortened V by 6 bases and J by 3 bases, and 12 bases separated the two germline ends. CDR3 length: 14 residues. Germline V gives CDR1 MDHEN, CDR2 SYDVKM. This CDR3 is CASSRTVYYNEQFF. In nucleotides, the CDR3 is TGTGCCAGCAGCCGGACAGTTTACTACAATGAGCAGTTCTTC.

Details on this clonotype: One end of the junction does not line up with germline, which may come from a read error. The chain joins TRBV11-2 to TRBJ2-7, with 9 bases aligning to TRBD1. The CDR3 spans 14 residues. The germline V gene encodes CDR1 SGHAT and CDR2 FQNNGV. The CDR3 bases are TGTGCCAGCAGCTTAGGGACAGGGGAGTACGAGCAGTACTTT. Its protein is CASSLGTGEYEQYF.

About this clonotype: A much more abundant neighbour one base away suggests this may be a read error. This sequence joins TRBV28 and TRBJ1-5; 8 bases map to TRBD1. Germline-derived CDR1 and CDR2 are MDHEN and SYDVKM. This CDR3 has 16 residues. Written as DNA, the CDR3 is TGTGCCAGCAGTTTATACGGACAGGGCCACAATAAGCCCCAGCATTTT. This codes for CASSLYGQGHNKPQHF.

For this clonotype: One junction end does not reproduce the germline sequence, and a read error may be involved. The rearrangement joins TRBV4-2 to TRBJ2-7; 7 bases match TRBD2. CDR1 is LGHNA, CDR2 YNFKEQ, per germline. The CDR3 loop spans 15 amino acids. CDR3: CACSHDACGSFEQYF. As DNA, the CDR3 is TGTGCCTGCAGCCATGATGCTTGCGGGAGTTTCGAGCAGTACTTC.

This clonotype has at least ten counts. The chain has TRBV19 and TRBJ2-5; D is ambiguous. Trimming stripped 5 bases from V and 0 bases from J, with 7 bases between. The CDR3 extends over 13 amino acids. Per germline, CDR1 LNHDA and CDR2 SQIVND (reference sequence). The CDR3 region has the DNA TGTGCCAGTAGTCCTCATAACCAAGAGACCCAGTACTTC. Its protein is CASSPHNQETQYF.

Remarks on this clonotype: The junction departs from the called germline gene at one end, perhaps through a read error. This chain uses TRBV7-3 with TRBJ2-3, with 8 bases identical to TRBD2. Germline V lookup: CDR1 SGHTA, CDR2 FQGTGA. The CDR3 spans 14 residues. The CDR3 reads CASTREGMTDMQYF. The CDR3 DNA follows: TGTGCCAGCACCCGGGAGGGAATGACAGATATGCAGTATTTT.

Turning to this clonotype: A read error may account for a junction end that differs from germline. The chain uses TRBV6-1 and TRBJ2-5, with 7 bases matching TRBD1. CDR1 MNHNS and CDR2 SASEGT come from the germline V gene. This CDR3 has 16 amino acids. The CDR3 region has the DNA TGTGCCAGCAATGAAGGAACACTGGGACAGCTAGAGACCCAATACTTC. It yields the protein CASNEGTLGQLETQYF.

This clonotype was detected ten times or more. This chain connects TRBV20-1 to TRBJ2-3, with a tentative D call TRBD1 (7 bases). V lost 6 bases to trimming and J lost 4 bases, with 20 bases between them. The germline V gene encodes CDR1 DFQATT and CDR2 SNEGSKA (reference sequence). The CDR3 covers 15 residues. This CDR3 reads CSAGGMGGVADTQYF. For the CDR3, the DNA is TGCAGTGCAGGGGGCATGGGCGGGGTTGCAGATACGCAGTATTTT.

This clonotype has only a few counts. The germline gene is not matched at one end of the junction; a read error may be the cause. The rearrangement uses TRBV29-1 and TRBJ2-3; D unclear. The germline V gene encodes CDR1 SQVTM and CDR2 ANQGSEA. This CDR3 region has 13 residues. DNA of the CDR3: TGCAGGGTTGTCGATGCCTACACAGATACACAGTATTTT. Translation: CRVVDAYTDTQYF.

In regard to this clonotype: An end of the junction differs from the germline gene, which may be a read error. J is TRBJ2-7 and V is TRBV11-2; D is undetermined. This CDR3 comprises 15 residues. Germline V CDR1 and CDR2: SGHAT, FQNNGV. The CDR3 sequence is CPSSLTWWSSYEQYF. In nucleotides, the CDR3 is TGTCCCAGTAGCTTAACGTGGTGGAGCTCCTACGAGCAGTACTTC.

Relative to its sample, this clonotype is medium-sized. The chain is built from TRBV12-3 or TRBV12-4 and TRBJ2-7; 8 bases are shared with TRBD1. This CDR3 is 12 amino acids long. V lost 6 bases, J lost 2 bases, and 0 bases stayed unmatched. The CDR3 region has the DNA TGTGCCAGCAGGGGACAGGCCTACGAGCAGTACTTC. Its protein is CASRGQAYEQYF.

The genes are TRBV11-3 and TRBJ2-7; TRBD2 matches 7 bases. The CDR3 is 13 residues long. Germline loops: CDR1 SGHNT, CDR2 YENEEA. With V trimmed by 7 bases and J by 4 bases, 7 bases remained unmatched. The CDR3 DNA sequence: TGTGCCAGCAACTTGGGGAGGGGATACGAGCAGTACTTC. It yields the protein CASNLGRGYEQYF.

This clonotype was seen many times. The genes are TRBV7-9 and TRBJ1-1, with TRBD1 as a possible D gene (5 bases). V lost 7 bases to trimming and J lost 1 base, with 13 bases between them. Germline CDR1 reads SEHNR; CDR2 reads FQNEAQ (reference sequence). The CDR3 has 14 amino acids. The CDR3 here is CASTRSGGNTEAFF. In nucleotides, the CDR3 is TGTGCCAGCACCCGATCCGGGGGGAACACTGAAGCTTTCTTT.

The chain recombines TRBV4-1 with TRBJ2-5, with 7 bases matching TRBD2. Trimming took 1 base from V and 5 from J; bases not matched to a gene: 7. Germline V lookup: CDR1 MGHRA, CDR2 YSYEKL. The CDR3 is made up of 15 amino acids. The CDR3 loop is CASSQVERDVETQYF. The CDR3, as DNA: TGCGCCAGCAGCCAAGTGGAGCGGGATGTCGAGACCCAGTACTTC.

For this clonotype: No conserved phenylalanine or tryptophan is present at the end of the CDR3, so a read error is the likely explanation. The gene calls are TRBV4-1 and TRBJ2-3, with D maybe TRBD1 (6 bases). The CDR3 has 17 amino acids. Germline V gene data show CDR1 as MGHRA and CDR2 as YSYEKL. The CDR3: CTSSPSPAQQGPDTQYL. The CDR3 region has the DNA TGCACCAGCAGCCCCTCCCCGGCCCAACAGGGACCAGATACGCAGTATTTG.

As concerns this clonotype: The conserved closing phenylalanine or tryptophan is absent in this CDR3, likely reflecting a read error. The CDR3 sequence is CASSQAGGGIGGNEQFL. DNA of the CDR3: TGCGCCAGCAGCCAAGCAGGGGGCGGGATAGGGGGGAATGAACAGTTCTTA. V is TRBV4-1 and J is TRBJ2-1; 8 bases match TRBD1. The CDR3 has 17 residues. The germline gives CDR1 MGHRA, CDR2 YSYEKL.

About this clonotype: A read error may explain this, as a much larger clone is one base away. J is TRBJ2-4 and V is TRBV28; no clear D. V dropped 2 bases and J dropped 6 bases, with 8 bases sitting between them. The length of the CDR3 is 13 residues. The germline CDR1 and CDR2 sequences are MDHEN and SYDVKM. The CDR3 spells CASSLRNRNIQYF. CDR3 coding DNA: TGTGCCAGCAGTTTACGGAACAGAAACATTCAGTACTTC.

The rearrangement uses TRBV5-5 and TRBJ2-3, with D possibly TRBD2 on 6 matching bases. Germline V lookup: CDR1 SGHKS, CDR2 YYEKEE (reference sequence). The CDR3 totals 14 residues. V lost 8 bases, J lost 5 bases, and 18 bases lay in between. For the CDR3, the DNA is TGTGCCAGTGAGGTCCCGGGAGCTGGAGATACGCAGTATTTT. Its protein product is CASEVPGAGDTQYF.

Regarding this clonotype: One junction end does not reproduce the germline sequence, and a read error may be involved. The gene calls are TRBV4-2 and TRBJ2-5; 7 positions match TRBD2. Germline assignment: CDR1 LGHNA and CDR2 YNFKEQ. The CDR3 length is 16 residues. The CDR3 protein is CASSPRQAGNQETQYF. The CDR3, as DNA: TGTGCCAGCAGCCCTCGACAAGCGGGGAACCAAGAGACACAGTACTTC.

Concerning this clonotype: The conserved phenylalanine or tryptophan is not found at the CDR3 terminus, so this likely reflects a read error. The chain carries TRBV10-1 and TRBJ2-1, with D perhaps given as TRBD1 or TRBD2 (5 bases each). Trimming pared 8 bases from V and 7 bases from J, leaving 21 bases between. Looked up from germline, CDR1 is WNHNN and CDR2 is SYGVQD (reference sequence). The CDR3 sequence is 15 residues long. DNA of the CDR3: TGCGCCAGCCATGTAGGGGAGACCGGGCAGAATGAGCAGTTCTTA. This encodes CASHVGETGQNEQFL.

About this clonotype itself: Just one base apart from a much larger clone, this may be a read error. No conserved phenylalanine or tryptophan ends this CDR3, so it is likely a read error. The V gene is TRBV5-4, the J gene TRBJ2-5; D call uncertain. CDR1 SGHNT and CDR2 YYREEE come from the germline V gene (reference sequence). The V end was cut by 4 bases, the J end by 5 bases, with 9 bases between. This CDR3 has 12 amino acids. CDR3 amino acids: CASSPNRETQYS. DNA for the CDR3: TGTGCCAGCAGCCCGAATCGGGAGACCCAGTACTCC.

V usage is TRBV29-1 and J usage is TRBJ2-5; tentatively, D is TRBD2 (6 bases). V lost 7 bases and J 5 bases, leaving 20 bases between the germline ends. The CDR3 contains 14 residues. The germline V gene encodes CDR1 SQVTM and CDR2 ANQGSEA. The CDR3 is CSAGNGGSMETQYF. CDR3 bases: TGCAGCGCCGGGAATGGGGGGTCGATGGAGACCCAGTACTTC.

With regard to this clonotype: The CDR3 does not close with the conserved phenylalanine or tryptophan, likely indicating a read error. The chain joins TRBV12-3 or TRBV12-4 to TRBJ2-3; D is unresolved. This CDR3 has 12 residues. The CDR3 region has the DNA TGTGCCAGCAGTTCTTTCACAGATTCGCAGTATCTT. This translates into CASSSFTDSQYL.

A word on this clonotype: The junction departs from germline at one end; a sequencing error may be responsible. The genes are TRBV29-1 and TRBJ2-1; D is perhaps TRBD2 (7 bases). The CDR3 loop spans 14 amino acids. Germline V gives CDR1 SQVTM, CDR2 ANQGSEA. CDR3 coding DNA: TGCAGTGTTGGCTCGGGGGGCCGGGGGAATGAGCAGTTCTTC. Its protein product is CSVGSGGRGNEQFF.

The chain has TRBV20-1 and TRBJ1-2; D possibly corresponds to TRBD1 (6 bases). CDR3 length: 14 residues. Looked up from germline, CDR1 is DFQATT and CDR2 is SNEGSKA (reference sequence). DNA of the CDR3: TGCAGGGTTGACCAAAACAGGGAAGTGGAAGGCTACACCTTC. Its translation is CRVDQNREVEGYTF.

This chain links TRBV29-1 with TRBJ1-2; unclear D gene. The germline CDR1 and CDR2 sequences are SQVTM and ANQGSEA. CDR3 length: 12 residues. V was clipped by 0 bases and J by 11 bases, with 13 bases between them. The CDR3 loop is CSVEENSSGYTF. CDR3 in DNA: TGCAGCGTTGAAGAGAACAGCAGTGGATACACCTTC.

This sequence joins TRBV5-4 and TRBJ2-7; D ambiguous. Germline loops: CDR1 SGHNT, CDR2 YYREEE (reference sequence). This CDR3 comprises 13 residues. The ends were cut back, 1 base at V and 7 bases at J, with 12 bases in the middle. This chain's CDR3 is CASSLSSNTEQYF. DNA of the CDR3: TGTGCCAGCAGCTTGTCTAGTAACACTGAGCAGTACTTC.

This clonotype was seen ten or more times. The chain carries TRBV5-6 and TRBJ1-6, with D perhaps matching TRBD1 (6 bases). The germline CDR1 and CDR2 sequences are SGHDT and YYEEEE. The CDR3 covers 15 residues. Deletions cut 5 bases from V and 4 bases from J, with 13 bases between. The CDR3 here is CASSYQGIYNSPLHF. The CDR3 DNA follows: TGTGCCAGCAGTTACCAGGGGATTTATAATTCACCCCTCCACTTT.